The source of this T cell receptor (beta chain) is a study of shared clonotypes between healthy human individuals. Study-wide background: The people who gave samples were two women and a few men aged 18 to 49. Findings and limits, study-wide: Approximately 4.6% of naive CD4 clonotypes were common to several donors.

In regard to this clone: Its antigen remains unidentified.

Looked up from germline, CDR1 is MNHEY and CDR2 is SMNVEV (reference sequence). Trimming took off 3 bases at V and 0 bases at J, with 9 bases between the two ends. This CDR3 region has 14 residues. Produced via immunoSEQ multiplex PCR; TCRdb's table is partial and in-frame only. This table holds 1,400,000 or so clones, roughly 98.5% found once. Input material: naive CD4+ T cells sorted from blood. Sample subset: CD45RA+ positively selected. This clonotype was sampled from a man younger than 45 in good health. The chain links TRBV27 to TRBJ2-7; D is ambiguous. The chain's CDR3 is CASSFRTDSYEQYF. The CDR3 DNA follows: TGTGCCAGCAGTTTCCGGACGGACTCCTACGAGCAGTACTTC.